The 5 T cell receptor beta chains presented below share a single source sample, sequenced in a study of cytomegalovirus exposure and HLA in healthy donors. The PCR employed 60 Vbeta primers together with 13 Jbeta primers. Clones were read by immunoSEQ multiplex PCR, and TCRdb kept only the in-frame ones, dropping some. This sample has about 150,000 clones, with under 85% found just once. Source material: PBMCs. These receptors originate from a woman aged 30 to 39 in good health and CMV-seronegative.

This clone has just one count. This chain uses TRBV19 with TRBJ2-1, with a tentative D call TRBD1 (6 bases). The CDR3 contains 13 residues. CDR1 is LNHDA, CDR2 SQIVND, per germline (reference sequence). V lost 6 bases to trimming and J lost 8 bases, with 14 bases between them. The CDR3: CASRDSRYDEQFF. DNA for the CDR3: TGTGCCAGTAGGGACAGCCGTTATGATGAGCAGTTCTTC.

The V and J genes are TRBV30 and TRBJ1-1; D not resolved. The length of the CDR3 is 13 residues. The germline V gene has CDR1 GTSNPN and CDR2 SVGIG (reference sequence). The CDR3: CAGARGLNTEAFF. DNA for the CDR3: TGTGCGGGTGCTCGCGGGCTGAACACTGAAGCTTTCTTT.

This chain connects TRBV15 to TRBJ1-2; D might be TRBD1 (6 bases). The germline V and J ends were trimmed by 3 bases and 4 bases, with 9 bases remaining between them. This CDR3 has 13 amino acids. Looked up from germline, CDR1 is LNHNV and CDR2 is YYDKDF (reference sequence). The CDR3, as DNA: TGTGCCACCAGCAGGCAGGGGACCTATGGCTACACCTTC. This encodes CATSRQGTYGYTF.

About this clone: The same CDR3 can be traced to other DNA sequences in this sample. The chain carries TRBV15 and TRBJ1-5, with TRBD1 matching 7 bases. The germline gives CDR1 LNHNV, CDR2 YYDKDF (reference sequence). The J segment lost 4 bases and the V segment lost 3 bases, leaving 6 bases of the junction unmatched. The CDR3 spans 15 residues. The CDR3 region is CATSSLGTDNQPQHF. CDR3 sequence (DNA): TGTGCCACCAGCAGCCTCGGGACAGATAATCAGCCCCAGCATTTT.

The chain combines TRBV27 with TRBJ1-4; D perhaps matches TRBD1 (5 bases). V lost 6 bases and J 4 bases, leaving 18 bases between the germline ends. Germline V gene data show CDR1 as MNHEY and CDR2 as SMNVEV (reference sequence). The CDR3 loop spans 16 amino acids. In nucleotides, the CDR3 is TGTGCCAGCAGGCGGGGGTTCAGAGTCAATAATGAAAAACTGTTTTTT. It yields the protein CASRRGFRVNNEKLFF.